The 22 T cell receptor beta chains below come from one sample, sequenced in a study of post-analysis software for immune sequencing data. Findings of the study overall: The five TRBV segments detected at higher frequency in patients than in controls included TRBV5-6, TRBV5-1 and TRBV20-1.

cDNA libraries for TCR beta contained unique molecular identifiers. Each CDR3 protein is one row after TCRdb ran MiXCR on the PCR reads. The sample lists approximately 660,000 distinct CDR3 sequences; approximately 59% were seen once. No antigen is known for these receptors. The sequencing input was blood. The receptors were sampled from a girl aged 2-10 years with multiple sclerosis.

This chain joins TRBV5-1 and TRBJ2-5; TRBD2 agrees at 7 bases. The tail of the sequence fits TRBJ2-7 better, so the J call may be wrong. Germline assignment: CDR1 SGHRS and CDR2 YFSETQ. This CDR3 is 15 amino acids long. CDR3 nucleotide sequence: TGCGCCAGCAAAATAGCGGGCGAAACTCTCTACGAGCAGTACTTC. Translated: CASKIAGETLYEQYF.

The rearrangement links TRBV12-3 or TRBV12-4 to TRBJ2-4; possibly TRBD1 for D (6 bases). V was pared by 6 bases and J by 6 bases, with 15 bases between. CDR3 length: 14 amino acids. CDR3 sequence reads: CASRSPQGINIQYF. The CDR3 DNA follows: TGTGCCAGCAGATCCCCCCAGGGGATAAACATTCAGTACTTC.

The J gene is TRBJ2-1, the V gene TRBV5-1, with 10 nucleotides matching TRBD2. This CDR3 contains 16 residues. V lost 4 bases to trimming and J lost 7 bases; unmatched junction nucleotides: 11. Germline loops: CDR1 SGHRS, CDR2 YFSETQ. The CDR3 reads CASSPIPLAGFNEQFF. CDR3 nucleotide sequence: TGCGCCAGCAGCCCTATTCCACTAGCGGGGTTTAATGAGCAGTTCTTC.

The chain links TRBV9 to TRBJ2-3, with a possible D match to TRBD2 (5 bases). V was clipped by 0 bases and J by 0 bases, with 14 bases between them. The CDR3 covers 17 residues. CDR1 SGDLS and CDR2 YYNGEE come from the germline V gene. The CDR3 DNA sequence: TGTGCCAGCAGCGTAGGGCTACAGCTAGCTAGCACAGATACGCAGTATTTT. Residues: CASSVGLQLASTDTQYF.

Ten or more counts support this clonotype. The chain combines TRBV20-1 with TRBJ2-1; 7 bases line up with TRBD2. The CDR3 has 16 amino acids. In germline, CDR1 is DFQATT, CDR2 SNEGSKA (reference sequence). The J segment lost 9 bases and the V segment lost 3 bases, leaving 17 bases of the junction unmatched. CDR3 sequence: CSARDGEYAGEGEQFF. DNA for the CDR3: TGCAGTGCTAGGGATGGCGAATACGCGGGAGAGGGTGAGCAGTTCTTC.

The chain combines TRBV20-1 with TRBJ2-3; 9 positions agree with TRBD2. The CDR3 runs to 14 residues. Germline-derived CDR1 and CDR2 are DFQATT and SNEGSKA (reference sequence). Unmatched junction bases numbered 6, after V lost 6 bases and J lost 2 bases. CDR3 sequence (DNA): TGCAGTGCCCTGACTAGCGGCTACACAGATACGCAGTATTTT. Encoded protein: CSALTSGYTDTQYF.

For the CDR3, the DNA is TGTGCCAGTAGTATCAAGGGATGGTACCAAGAGACCCAGTACTTC. It encodes CASSIKGWYQETQYF. The chain is built from TRBV19 and TRBJ2-5; D remains unclear. Trimming cost V 3 bases and J 0 bases, with 11 bases left between them. Germline V gene lookup returns CDR1 LNHDA and CDR2 SQIVND (reference sequence). The CDR3 totals 15 residues.

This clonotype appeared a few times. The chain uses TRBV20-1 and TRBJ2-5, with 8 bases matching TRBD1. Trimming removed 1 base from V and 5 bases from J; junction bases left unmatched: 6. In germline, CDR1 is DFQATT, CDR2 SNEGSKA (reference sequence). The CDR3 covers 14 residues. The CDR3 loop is CSARAGQGGETQYF. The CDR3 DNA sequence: TGCAGTGCTAGAGCCGGACAGGGTGGGGAGACCCAGTACTTC.

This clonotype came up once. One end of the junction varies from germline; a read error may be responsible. The CDR3 is CASSQAQRTSYEQYF. The CDR3 DNA sequence: TGTGCCAGCAGTCAAGCCCAGCGGACCAGCTACGAGCAGTACTTC. The chain employs TRBV14 and TRBJ2-7; tentatively, D is TRBD2 (5 bases). The length of the CDR3 is 15 residues. Germline V gene lookup returns CDR1 SGHDN and CDR2 FVKESK. Drawing the rest from reference TRBV14 and TRBJ2-7, the complete variable domain is EAGVTQFPSHSVIEKGQTVTLRCDPISGHDNLYWYRRVMGKEIKFLLHFVKESKQDESGMPNNRFLAERTGGTYSTLKVQPAELEDSGVYFCASSQAQRTSYEQYFGPGTRLTVT.

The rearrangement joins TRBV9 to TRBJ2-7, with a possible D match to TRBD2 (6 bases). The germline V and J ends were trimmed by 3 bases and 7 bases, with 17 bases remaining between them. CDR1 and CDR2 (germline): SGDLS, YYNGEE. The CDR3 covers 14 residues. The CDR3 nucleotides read TGTGCCAGCAGCGGTAGCGGTACCCACAATGAGCAGTACTTC. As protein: CASSGSGTHNEQYF.

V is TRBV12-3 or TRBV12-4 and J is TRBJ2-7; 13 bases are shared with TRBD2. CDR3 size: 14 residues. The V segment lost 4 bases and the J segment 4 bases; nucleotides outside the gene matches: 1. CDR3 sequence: CASSWTSGSYEQYF. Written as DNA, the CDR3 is TGTGCCAGCAGTTGGACTAGCGGGAGTTACGAGCAGTACTTC.

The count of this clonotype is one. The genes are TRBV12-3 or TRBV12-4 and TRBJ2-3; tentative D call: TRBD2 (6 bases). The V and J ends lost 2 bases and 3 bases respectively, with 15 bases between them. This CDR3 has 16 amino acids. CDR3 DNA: TGTGCCAGCAGTTTATCGGGGGACGCCAAGACAGATACGCAGTATTTT. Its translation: CASSLSGDAKTDTQYF.

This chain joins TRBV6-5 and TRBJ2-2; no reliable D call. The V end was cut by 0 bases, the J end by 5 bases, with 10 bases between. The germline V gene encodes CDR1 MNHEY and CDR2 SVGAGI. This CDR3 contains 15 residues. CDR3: CASSYSVVGTGELFF. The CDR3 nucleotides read TGTGCCAGCAGTTACTCGGTTGTTGGGACCGGGGAGCTGTTTTTT.

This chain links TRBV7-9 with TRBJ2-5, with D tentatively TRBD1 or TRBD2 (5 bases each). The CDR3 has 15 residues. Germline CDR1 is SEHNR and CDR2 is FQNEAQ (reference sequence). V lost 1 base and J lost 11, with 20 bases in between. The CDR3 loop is CASSLDGGTDNEQYF. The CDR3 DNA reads TGTGCCAGCAGCTTAGATGGGGGTACGGATAATGAGCAGTACTTC. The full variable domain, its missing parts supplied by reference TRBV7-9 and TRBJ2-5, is DTGVSQNPRHKITKRGQNVTFRCDPISEHNRLYWYRQTLGQGPEFLTYFQNEAQLEKSRLLSDRFSAERPKGSFSTLEIQRTEQGDSAMYLCASSLDGGTDNEQYFGPGTRLLVL.

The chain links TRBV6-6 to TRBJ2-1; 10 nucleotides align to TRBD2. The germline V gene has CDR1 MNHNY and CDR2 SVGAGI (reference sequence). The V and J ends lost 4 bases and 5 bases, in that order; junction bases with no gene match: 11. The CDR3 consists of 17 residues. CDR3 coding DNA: TGTGCCAGCAGTTTCCGGACGGTTCTAGCGGGGGACAATGAGCAGTTCTTC. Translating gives CASSFRTVLAGDNEQFF.

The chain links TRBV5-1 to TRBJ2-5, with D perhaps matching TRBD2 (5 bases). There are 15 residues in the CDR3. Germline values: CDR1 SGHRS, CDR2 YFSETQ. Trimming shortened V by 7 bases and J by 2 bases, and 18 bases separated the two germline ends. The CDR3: CASGPLATGQETQYF. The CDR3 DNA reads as TGCGCCAGCGGTCCCTTAGCGACCGGGCAAGAGACCCAGTACTTC. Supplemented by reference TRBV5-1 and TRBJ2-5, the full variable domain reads KAGVTQTPRYLIKTRGQQVTLSCSPISGHRSVSWYQQTPGQGLQFLFEYFSETQRNKGNFPGRFSGRQFSNSRSEMNVSTLELGDSALYLCASGPLATGQETQYFGPGTRLLVL.

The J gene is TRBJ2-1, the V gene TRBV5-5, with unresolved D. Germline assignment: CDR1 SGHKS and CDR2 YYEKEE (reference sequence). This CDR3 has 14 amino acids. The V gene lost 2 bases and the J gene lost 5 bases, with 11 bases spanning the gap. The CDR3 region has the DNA TGTGCCAGCAGCTTCACGCTTGGGAACAATGAGCAGTTCTTC. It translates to CASSFTLGNNEQFF.

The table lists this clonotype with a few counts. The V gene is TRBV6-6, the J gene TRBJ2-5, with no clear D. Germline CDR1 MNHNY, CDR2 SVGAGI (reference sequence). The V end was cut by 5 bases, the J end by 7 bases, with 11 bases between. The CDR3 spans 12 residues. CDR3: CASSLLGGTQYF. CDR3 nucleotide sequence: TGTGCCAGCAGTCTCCTAGGCGGGACCCAGTACTTC.

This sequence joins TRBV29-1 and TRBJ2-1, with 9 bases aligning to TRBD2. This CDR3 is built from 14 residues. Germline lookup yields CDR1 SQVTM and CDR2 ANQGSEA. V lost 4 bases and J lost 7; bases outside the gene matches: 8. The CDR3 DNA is TGCAGCGTTGGGGGACTAGCTCTGAGGAATGAGCAGTTCTTC. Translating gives CSVGGLALRNEQFF.

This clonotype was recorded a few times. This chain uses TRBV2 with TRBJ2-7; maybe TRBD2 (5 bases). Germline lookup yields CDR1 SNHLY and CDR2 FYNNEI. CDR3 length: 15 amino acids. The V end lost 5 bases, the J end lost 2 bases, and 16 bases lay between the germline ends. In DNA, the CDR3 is TGTGCCAGCAGTACGGACTTTGGCCCCCCCTACGAGCAGTACTTC. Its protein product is CASSTDFGPPYEQYF.

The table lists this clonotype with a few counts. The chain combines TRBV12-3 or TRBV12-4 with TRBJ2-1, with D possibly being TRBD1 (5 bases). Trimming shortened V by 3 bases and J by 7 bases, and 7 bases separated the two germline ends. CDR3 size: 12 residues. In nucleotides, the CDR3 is TGTGCCAGCAGTTTCAGGACAAATGAGCAGTTCTTC. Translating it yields CASSFRTNEQFF.

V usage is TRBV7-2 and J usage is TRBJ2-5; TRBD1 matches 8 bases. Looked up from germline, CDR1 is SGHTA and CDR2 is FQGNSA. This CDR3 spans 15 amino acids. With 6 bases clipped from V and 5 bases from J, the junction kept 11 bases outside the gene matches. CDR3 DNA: TGTACCAGCAGGCCGTCGACAGGGGTGAGGGAGACCCAGTACTTC. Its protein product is CTSRPSTGVRETQYF.